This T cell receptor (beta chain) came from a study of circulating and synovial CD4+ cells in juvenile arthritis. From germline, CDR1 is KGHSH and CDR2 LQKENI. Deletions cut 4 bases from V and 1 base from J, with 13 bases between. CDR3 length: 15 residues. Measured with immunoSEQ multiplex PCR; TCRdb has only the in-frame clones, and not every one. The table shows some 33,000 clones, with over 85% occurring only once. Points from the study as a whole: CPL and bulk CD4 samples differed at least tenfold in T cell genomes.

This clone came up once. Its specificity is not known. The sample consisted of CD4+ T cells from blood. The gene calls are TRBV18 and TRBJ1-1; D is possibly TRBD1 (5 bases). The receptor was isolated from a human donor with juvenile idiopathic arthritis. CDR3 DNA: TGTGCCAGCTCACAACGGACACCGCCGAACACTGAAGCTTTCTTT. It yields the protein CASSQRTPPNTEAFF.